The present TCR beta chain was sequenced within a study of blood T cell repertoires in COVID-19. Study details: Sites in the United States, Italy and Spain provided acute and convalescent COVID-19 samples. PBMCs, B-cell-depleted T cells, or T cells provided the cDNA or gDNA that made up the material.

The protocol was immunoSEQ multiplex PCR, while the TCRdb copy is restricted to in-frame clones and leaves out a portion. The sample yields about 370,000 clones, 85% to 90% seen once. J was trimmed by 3 bases and V by 5 bases; bases with no gene match: 6. Looked up from germline, CDR1 is SEHNR and CDR2 is FQNEAQ (reference sequence). CDR3 size: 14 residues. V is TRBV7-9 and J is TRBJ1-1; 7 nucleotides match TRBD1. This TCR derives from a man aged 18 to 29 who had recovered from COVID-19. Sequencing was performed on PBMCs or T cells enriched from blood (not recorded which). DNA of the CDR3: TGTGCCAGCAGCGTAGACAGGGTAGACACTGAAGCTTTCTTT. Translation gives CASSVDRVDTEAFF. Full variable domain (outside the CDR3, taken from reference TRBV7-9 and TRBJ1-1): DTGVSQNPRHKITKRGQNVTFRCDPISEHNRLYWYRQTLGQGPEFLTYFQNEAQLEKSRLLSDRFSAERPKGSFSTLEIQRTEQGDSAMYLCASSVDRVDTEAFFGQGTRLTVV.